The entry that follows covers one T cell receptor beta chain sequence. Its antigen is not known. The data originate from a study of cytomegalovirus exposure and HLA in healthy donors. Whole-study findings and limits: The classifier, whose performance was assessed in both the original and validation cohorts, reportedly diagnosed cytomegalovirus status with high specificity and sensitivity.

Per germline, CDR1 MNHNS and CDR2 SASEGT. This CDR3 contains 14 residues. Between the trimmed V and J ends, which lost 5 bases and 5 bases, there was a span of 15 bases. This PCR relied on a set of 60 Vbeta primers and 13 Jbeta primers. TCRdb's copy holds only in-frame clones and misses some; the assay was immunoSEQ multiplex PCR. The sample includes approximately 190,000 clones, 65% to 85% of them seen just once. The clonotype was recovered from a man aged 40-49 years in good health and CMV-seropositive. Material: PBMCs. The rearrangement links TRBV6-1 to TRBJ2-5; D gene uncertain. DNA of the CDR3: TGTGCCAGCAGTTCCAGTGGGCGCTGGGAGACCCAGTACTTC. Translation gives CASSSSGRWETQYF.